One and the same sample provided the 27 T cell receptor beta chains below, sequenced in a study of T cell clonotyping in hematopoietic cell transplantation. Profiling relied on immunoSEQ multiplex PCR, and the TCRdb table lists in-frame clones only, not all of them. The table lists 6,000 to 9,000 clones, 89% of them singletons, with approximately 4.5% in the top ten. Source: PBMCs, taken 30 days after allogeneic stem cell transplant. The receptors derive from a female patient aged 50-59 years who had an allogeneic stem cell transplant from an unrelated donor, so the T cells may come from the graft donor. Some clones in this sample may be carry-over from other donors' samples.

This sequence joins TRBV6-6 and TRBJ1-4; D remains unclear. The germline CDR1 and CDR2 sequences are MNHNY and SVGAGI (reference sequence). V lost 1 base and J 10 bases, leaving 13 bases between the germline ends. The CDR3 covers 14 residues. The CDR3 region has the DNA TGTGCCAGCAGTTACTGGAGCGGATCGGGAAAACTGTTTTTT. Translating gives CASSYWSGSGKLFF.

The CDR3 nucleotides read TGTGCCAGCAGTGCGGGTGGCTCTGGAAACACCATATATTTT. This translates into CASSAGGSGNTIYF. The chain recombines TRBV6-5 with TRBJ1-3, with D uncertain. Trimming removed 5 bases from V and 0 bases from J, with 8 bases in between. The CDR3 length is 14 residues. The V gene's germline CDR1 is MNHEY and CDR2 SVGAGI.

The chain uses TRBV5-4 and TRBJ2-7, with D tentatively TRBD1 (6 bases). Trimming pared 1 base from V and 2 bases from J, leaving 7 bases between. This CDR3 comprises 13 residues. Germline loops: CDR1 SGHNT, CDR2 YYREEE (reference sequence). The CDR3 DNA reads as TGTGCCAGCAGCTTGACAGGGACCTACGAGCAGTACTTC. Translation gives CASSLTGTYEQYF.

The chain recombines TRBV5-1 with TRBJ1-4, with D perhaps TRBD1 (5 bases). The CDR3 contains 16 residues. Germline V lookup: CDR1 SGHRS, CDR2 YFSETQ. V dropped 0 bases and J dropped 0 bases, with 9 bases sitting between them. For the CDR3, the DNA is TGCGCCAGCAGCTTGGTGGGGGAGGCAACTAATGAAAAACTGTTTTTT. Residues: CASSLVGEATNEKLFF. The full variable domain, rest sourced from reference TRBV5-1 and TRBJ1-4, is KAGVTQTPRYLIKTRGQQVTLSCSPISGHRSVSWYQQTPGQGLQFLFEYFSETQRNKGNFPGRFSGRQFSNSRSEMNVSTLELGDSALYLCASSLVGEATNEKLFFGSGTQLSVL.

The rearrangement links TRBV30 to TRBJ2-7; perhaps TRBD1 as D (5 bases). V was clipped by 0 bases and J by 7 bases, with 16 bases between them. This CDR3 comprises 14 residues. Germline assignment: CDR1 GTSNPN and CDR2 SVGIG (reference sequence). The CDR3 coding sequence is TGTGCCTGGAGTGTTCTTGGCAGGGTTTTGGAGCAGTACTTC. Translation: CAWSVLGRVLEQYF.

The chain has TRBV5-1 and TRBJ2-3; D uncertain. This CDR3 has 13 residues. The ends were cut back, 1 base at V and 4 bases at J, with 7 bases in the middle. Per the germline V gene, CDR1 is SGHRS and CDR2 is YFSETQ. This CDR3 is CASSLTSPDTQYF. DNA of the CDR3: TGCGCCAGCAGCTTGACCTCCCCAGATACGCAGTATTTT.

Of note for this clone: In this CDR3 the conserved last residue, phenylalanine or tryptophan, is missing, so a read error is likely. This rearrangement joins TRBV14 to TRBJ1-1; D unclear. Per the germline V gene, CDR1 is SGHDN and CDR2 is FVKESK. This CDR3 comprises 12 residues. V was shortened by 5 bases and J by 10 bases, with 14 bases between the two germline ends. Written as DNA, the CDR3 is TGTGCCAGCAGCAGAACTGCCTCTCGAGCTTTCTCT. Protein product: CASSRTASRAFS.

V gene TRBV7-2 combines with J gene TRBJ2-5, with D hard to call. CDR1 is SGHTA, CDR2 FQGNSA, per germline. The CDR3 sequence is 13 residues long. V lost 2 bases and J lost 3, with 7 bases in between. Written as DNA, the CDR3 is TGTGCCAGCAGCTTAATCGGTGAAGAGACCCAGTACTTC. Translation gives CASSLIGEETQYF.

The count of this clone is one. CDR3 bases: TGTGCCAGCAGCGTTGGAACAGCTGAAGCTTTCTTT. Translation gives CASSVGTAEAFF. This chain links TRBV7-9 with TRBJ1-1; D remains ambiguous. The CDR3 length is 12 residues. The V gene's germline CDR1 is SEHNR and CDR2 FQNEAQ (reference sequence). V lost 5 bases to trimming and J lost 6 bases, with 10 bases between them. The full variable domain, with the rest looked up from reference TRBV7-9 and TRBJ1-1, is DTGVSQNPRHKITKRGQNVTFRCDPISEHNRLYWYRQTLGQGPEFLTYFQNEAQLEKSRLLSDRFSAERPKGSFSTLEIQRTEQGDSAMYLCASSVGTAEAFFGQGTRLTVV.

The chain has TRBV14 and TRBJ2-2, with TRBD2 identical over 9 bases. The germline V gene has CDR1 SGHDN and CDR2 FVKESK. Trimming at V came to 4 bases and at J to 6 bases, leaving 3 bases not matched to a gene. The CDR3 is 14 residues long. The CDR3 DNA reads TGTGCCAGCAGCCGGGGACTAGCTCCCGGGGAGCTGTTTTTT. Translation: CASSRGLAPGELFF.

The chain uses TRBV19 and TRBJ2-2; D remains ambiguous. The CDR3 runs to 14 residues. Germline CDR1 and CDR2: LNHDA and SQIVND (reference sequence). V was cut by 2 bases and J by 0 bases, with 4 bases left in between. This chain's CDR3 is CASSINTNTGELFF. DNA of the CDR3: TGTGCCAGTAGTATAAATACGAACACCGGGGAGCTGTTTTTT.

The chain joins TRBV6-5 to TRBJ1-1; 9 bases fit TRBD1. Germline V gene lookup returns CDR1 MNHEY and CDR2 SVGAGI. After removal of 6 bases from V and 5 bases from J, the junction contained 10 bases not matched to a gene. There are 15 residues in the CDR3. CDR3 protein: CASRITTGGGTEAFF. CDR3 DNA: TGTGCCAGCAGAATAACGACAGGGGGAGGAACTGAAGCTTTCTTT.

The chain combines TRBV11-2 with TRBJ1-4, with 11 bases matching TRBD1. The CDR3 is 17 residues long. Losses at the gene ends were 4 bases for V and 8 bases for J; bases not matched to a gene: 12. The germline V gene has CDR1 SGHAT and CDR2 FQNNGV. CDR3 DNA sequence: TGTGCCAGCAGCTGGGGACAGGGGGGGGCCTATAGGGAAAAACTGTTTTTT. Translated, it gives CASSWGQGGAYREKLFF. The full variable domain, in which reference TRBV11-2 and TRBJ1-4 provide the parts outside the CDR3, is EAGVAQSPRYKIIEKRQSVAFWCNPISGHATLYWYQQILGQGPKLLIQFQNNGVVDDSQLPKDRFSAERLKGVDSTLKIQPAKLEDSAVYLCASSWGQGGAYREKLFFGSGTQLSVL.

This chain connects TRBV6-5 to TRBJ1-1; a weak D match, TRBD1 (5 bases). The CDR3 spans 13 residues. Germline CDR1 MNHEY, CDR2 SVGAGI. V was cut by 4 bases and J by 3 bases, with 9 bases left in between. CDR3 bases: TGTGCCAGCAGTTCGGGACTCCACACTGAAGCTTTCTTT. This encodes CASSSGLHTEAFF.

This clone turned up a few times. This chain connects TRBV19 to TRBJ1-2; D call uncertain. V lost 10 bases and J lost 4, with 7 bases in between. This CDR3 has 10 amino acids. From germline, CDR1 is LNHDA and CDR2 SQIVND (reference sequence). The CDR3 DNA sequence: TGTGCCACTGAGGCCTATGGCTACACCTTC. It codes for CATEAYGYTF.

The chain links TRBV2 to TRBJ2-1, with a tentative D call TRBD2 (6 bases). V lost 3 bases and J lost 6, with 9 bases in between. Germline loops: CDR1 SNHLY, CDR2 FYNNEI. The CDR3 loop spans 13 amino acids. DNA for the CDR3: TGTGCCAGCAGTGACGCTAGCGCCAATGAGCAGTTCTTC. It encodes CASSDASANEQFF.

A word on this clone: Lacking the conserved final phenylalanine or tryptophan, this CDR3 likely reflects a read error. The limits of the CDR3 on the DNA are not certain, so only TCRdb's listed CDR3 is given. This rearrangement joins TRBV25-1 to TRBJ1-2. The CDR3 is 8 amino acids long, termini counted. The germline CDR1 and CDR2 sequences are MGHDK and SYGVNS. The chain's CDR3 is CASSECPT.

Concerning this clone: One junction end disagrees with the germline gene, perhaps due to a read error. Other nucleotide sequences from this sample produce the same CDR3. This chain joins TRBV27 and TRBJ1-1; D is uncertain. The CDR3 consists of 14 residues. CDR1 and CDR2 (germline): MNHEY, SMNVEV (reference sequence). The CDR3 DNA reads TGTGCCAGCAGCCTCCCACCCCCGAACACTGAAGCCTTCTTT. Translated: CASSLPPPNTEAFF.

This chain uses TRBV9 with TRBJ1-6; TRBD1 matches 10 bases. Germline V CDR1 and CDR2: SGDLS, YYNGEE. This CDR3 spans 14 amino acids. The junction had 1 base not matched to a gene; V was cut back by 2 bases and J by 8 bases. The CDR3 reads CASSVGQGYSPLHF. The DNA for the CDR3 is TGTGCCAGCAGCGTGGGACAGGGGTATTCACCCCTCCACTTT. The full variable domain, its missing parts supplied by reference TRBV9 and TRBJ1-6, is DSGVTQTPKHLITATGQRVTLRCSPRSGDLSVYWYQQSLDQGLQFLIQYYNGEERAKGNILERFSAQQFPDLHSELNLSSLELGDSALYFCASSVGQGYSPLHFGNGTRLTVT.

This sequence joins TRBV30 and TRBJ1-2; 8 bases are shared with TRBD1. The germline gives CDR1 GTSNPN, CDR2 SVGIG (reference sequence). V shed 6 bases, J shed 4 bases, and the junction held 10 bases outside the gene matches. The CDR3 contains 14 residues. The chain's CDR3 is CACWAGGAIYGYTF. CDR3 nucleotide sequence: TGTGCCTGTTGGGCAGGGGGCGCGATCTATGGCTACACCTTC.

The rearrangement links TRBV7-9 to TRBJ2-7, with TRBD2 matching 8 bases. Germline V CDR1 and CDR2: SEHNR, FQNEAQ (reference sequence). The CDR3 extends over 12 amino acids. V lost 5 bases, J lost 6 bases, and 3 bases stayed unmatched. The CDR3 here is CASSRAGGEQYF. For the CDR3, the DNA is TGTGCCAGCAGCAGGGCGGGAGGCGAGCAGTACTTC.

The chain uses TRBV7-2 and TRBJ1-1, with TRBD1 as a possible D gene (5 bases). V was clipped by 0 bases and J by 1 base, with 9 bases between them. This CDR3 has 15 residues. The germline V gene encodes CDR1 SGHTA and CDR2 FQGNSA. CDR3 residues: CASSLAKTANTEAFF. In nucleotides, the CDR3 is TGTGCCAGCAGCTTAGCGAAGACAGCGAACACTGAAGCTTTCTTT.

The CDR3 bases are TGCGCCAGCAGCCAAGAACGGAATAATTCACCCCTCCACTTT. Encoded protein: CASSQERNNSPLHF. V and J are TRBV4-1 and TRBJ1-6; D gene uncertain. Trimming took off 0 bases at V and 5 bases at J, with 5 bases between the two ends. This CDR3 is built from 14 residues. The germline V gene has CDR1 MGHRA and CDR2 YSYEKL.

The CDR3 loop reads CASTGQGMSTDTQYF. The CDR3 DNA reads TGTGCCAGCACCGGACAGGGGATGAGCACAGATACGCAGTATTTT. The V and J genes are TRBV2 and TRBJ2-3; 9 positions match TRBD1. Germline V lookup: CDR1 SNHLY, CDR2 FYNNEI. This CDR3 has 15 residues. Germline trimming cut 7 bases from V and 0 bases from J; bases unmatched to any gene: 5.

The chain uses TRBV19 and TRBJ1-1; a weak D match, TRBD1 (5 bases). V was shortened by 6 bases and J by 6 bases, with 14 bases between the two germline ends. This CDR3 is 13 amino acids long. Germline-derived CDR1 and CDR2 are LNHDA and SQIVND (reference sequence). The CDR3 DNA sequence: TGTGCCAGTAGCCCCAGGAGGGGCGCTGAAGCTTTCTTT. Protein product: CASSPRRGAEAFF.

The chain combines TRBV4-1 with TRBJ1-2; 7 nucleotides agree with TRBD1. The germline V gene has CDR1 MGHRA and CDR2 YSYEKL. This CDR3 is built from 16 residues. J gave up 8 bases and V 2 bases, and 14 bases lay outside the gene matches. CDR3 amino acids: CASSQKLGTETMGYTF. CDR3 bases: TGCGCCAGCAGCCAAAAACTCGGGACAGAAACTATGGGCTACACCTTC.

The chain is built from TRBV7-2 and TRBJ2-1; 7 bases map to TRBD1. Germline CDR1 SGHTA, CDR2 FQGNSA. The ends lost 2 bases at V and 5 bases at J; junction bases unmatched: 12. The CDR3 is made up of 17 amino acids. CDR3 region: CASSLFGLATGNNEQFF. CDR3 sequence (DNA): TGTGCCAGCAGCTTATTTGGGTTGGCGACAGGGAACAATGAGCAGTTCTTC.